The rows below give T cell receptor beta chains drawn from one sample of a study of shared clonotypes between healthy human individuals. Produced via immunoSEQ multiplex PCR; TCRdb's table is partial and in-frame only. This table holds about 1.5 million clones, approximately 98% found once. The source material was naive CD4+ T cells sorted from blood. These TCRs come from a man aged 30 to 45 in good health. Both conserved end residues are part of each CDR3. The D gene is left open where the match is weak. Some rows mark clone size as missing; the rest say once, few, many or name a class of expanded clone.

TGTGCCAGTAGGTCACAGGGGCAATACGAGCAGTACTTC	CASRSQGQYEQYF	TRBJ2-7	.	TRBD1	TRBV19
TGTGCCAGTAATGGACAGGTGGGCGTTGAGACCCAGTACTTC	CASNGQVGVETQYF	TRBJ2-5	.	TRBD1	TRBV19
TGTGCCAGCAGCGTAGCAAACAATGAGCAGTTCTTC	CASSVANNEQFF	TRBJ2-1	.	.	TRBV9
TGTGCCAGCGGGAACAGGGGCCGGGACTATGGCTACACCTTC	CASGNRGRDYGYTF	TRBJ1-2	.	TRBD1	TRBV2
TGTGCCAGCTCACCCCGACAGGAGAACACCGGGGAGCTGTTTTTT	CASSPRQENTGELFF	TRBJ2-2	.	.	TRBV18
TGTGCCAGCAGCTTAGATAGGGAAGAGACCCAGTACTTC	CASSLDREETQYF	TRBJ2-5	.	.	TRBV7-2
TGTGCCAGAAGTCGGACAAGACAAGAGACCCAGTACTTC	CARSRTRQETQYF	TRBJ2-5	.	.	TRBV5-3
TGCGCCAGCAGCCCCCCACGGGGCAGGCAAAATGAAAAACTGTTTTTT	CASSPPRGRQNEKLFF	TRBJ1-4	once	.	TRBV4-1
TGTGCCAGCAGTGCCGGGTACTCTGGAAACACCATATATTTT	CASSAGYSGNTIYF	TRBJ1-3	.	.	TRBV25-1
TGTGCCAGCTCCCAATCCCGACTAGCGGGGCAAGAGACCCAGTACTTC	CASSQSRLAGQETQYF	TRBJ2-5	once	TRBD2	TRBV18
TGCAGCGTTTTACCCGGGACAGGGGCCTATGGCTACACCTTC	CSVLPGTGAYGYTF	TRBJ1-2	.	TRBD1	TRBV29-1
TGTGCCAGCAGCGACAGGACTAGCGGGAGACTTATCGGAGAGACCCAGTACTTC	CASSDRTSGRLIGETQYF	TRBJ2-5	.	TRBD2	TRBV7-6
TGTGCCAGCAGTGGACAAGGCACAGATACGCAGTATTTT	CASSGQGTDTQYF	TRBJ2-3	.	.	TRBV2
TGTGCCAGCAGTGAATATACCGGAGGGAAAAACATTCAGTACTTC	CASSEYTGGKNIQYF	TRBJ2-4	.	.	TRBV2
TGTGCCAGCAGGATACAAGGTCAGCCCCAGCATTTT	CASRIQGQPQHF	TRBJ1-5	once	.	TRBV28
TGTGCCAGCAGCGTAGAGGGGTTGTCAGGGCGGGAAGCTTTCTTT	CASSVEGLSGREAFF	TRBJ1-1	.	.	TRBV9
TGCGCCAGCAGGTGGGGACAGGCGAGCTCCTACAATGAGCAGTTCTTC	CASRWGQASSYNEQFF	TRBJ2-1	.	TRBD1	TRBV5-1
TGTGCCAGCAGCTTTGGCGGGAGGGCCTACGAGCAGTACTTC	CASSFGGRAYEQYF	TRBJ2-7	.	TRBD2	TRBV5-4
TGCAGTGCTAGTTTACGCTACGAGCAGTACTTC	CSASLRYEQYF	TRBJ2-7	.	.	TRBV20-1
TGCGCCAGCAGAGCTAGCGGGGCGGGCACCGGGGAGCTGTTTTTT	CASRASGAGTGELFF	TRBJ2-2	.	TRBD2	TRBV10-2
TGTGCCAGCTCCAGCGGGGGGCTAGGCACTGAAGCTTTCTTT	CASSSGGLGTEAFF	TRBJ1-1	.	.	TRBV2
TGTGCCAGCAGCCCCCCCCCAGGGGGCGCGAAGAACACTGAAGCTTTCTTT	CASSPPPGGAKNTEAFF	TRBJ1-1	.	TRBD1	TRBV5-5
TGTGCCAGCAGCTTTCCGGGCACAGATACGCAGTATTTT	CASSFPGTDTQYF	TRBJ2-3	.	.	TRBV5-6
TGTGCCAGCAGTTTAGTGCGGCAGGGCTACCCCTACGAGCAGTACTTC	CASSLVRQGYPYEQYF	TRBJ2-7	.	.	TRBV27
TGTGCCAGCGGGGGTAGCTTCTACGAGCAGTACTTC	CASGGSFYEQYF	TRBJ2-7	.	.	TRBV28
TGCGCCAGCAGTGACCGCTCTAGCGGAACCAATGAGCAGTTCTTC	CASSDRSSGTNEQFF	TRBJ2-1	.	TRBD2	TRBV10-1
TGTGCCAGCACAGAGGGGGCCCAAGAGACCCAGTACTTC	CASTEGAQETQYF	TRBJ2-5	.	TRBD1	TRBV18
TGTGCCAGCAGCGTATTTGGGCGGGAGGTAGGAGATACGCAGTATTTT	CASSVFGREVGDTQYF	TRBJ2-3	.	TRBD2	TRBV9
TGTGCCAGCAGTTACCACGTCCTCATAGACAATGAGCAGTTCTTC	CASSYHVLIDNEQFF	TRBJ2-1	.	.	TRBV6-6
TGTGCCAGCAGCGTAGATGGGGGCGGGGAGCTGTTTTTT	CASSVDGGGELFF	TRBJ2-2	.	.	TRBV9
TGTGCCAGCAGCTCGGTGGGGGGGACAGCGGCCCATGAAAAACTGTTTTTT	CASSSVGGTAAHEKLFF	TRBJ1-4	.	TRBD1	TRBV5-4
TGTGCCAGCTCACCCAGGGAGGGTCATCAGCCCCAGCATTTT	CASSPREGHQPQHF	TRBJ1-5	.	.	TRBV18
TGTGCCAGTAAAGACAGGCCGAGCTCCTACGAGCAGTACTTC	CASKDRPSSYEQYF	TRBJ2-7	.	.	TRBV19
TGTGCCAGCAGTGTGCCGGGACAGGCTATCAATCAGCCCCAGCATTTT	CASSVPGQAINQPQHF	TRBJ1-5	.	TRBD1	TRBV25-1
TGTGCCAGCAGTGTCGCCAGCTACGAGCAGTACTTC	CASSVASYEQYF	TRBJ2-7	.	.	TRBV2
TGCGCCAGCAGCAGGGCCGGGACAGGGCACCTGAACACTGAAGCTTTCTTT	CASSRAGTGHLNTEAFF	TRBJ1-1	once	TRBD1	TRBV5-1
TGTGCCAGTAGTGTATACAAGGTGCAGGGCGATGGCTACACCTTC	CASSVYKVQGDGYTF	TRBJ1-2	.	.	TRBV19
TGTGCCAGCAGCGTAGGTGGGACCTCTAACTATGGCTACACCTTC	CASSVGGTSNYGYTF	TRBJ1-2	.	.	TRBV9
TGCGCCAGCAGCCCAGGGACAGGGCGGCCCCCAGGCTATGAGCAGTTCTTC	CASSPGTGRPPGYEQFF	TRBJ2-1	.	TRBD1	TRBV5-1
TGTGCCAGCAGCTTTGGGCTAGCGGAAGCCTACGAGCAGTACTTC	CASSFGLAEAYEQYF	TRBJ2-7	.	TRBD2	TRBV5-4
TGTGCCAGCAGTGAGATACGGCAGCGCTATGGCTACACCTTC	CASSEIRQRYGYTF	TRBJ1-2	once	.	TRBV2
TGCGCCAGCAGCTCACAGGGGGCCTATGGCTACACCTTC	CASSSQGAYGYTF	TRBJ1-2	once	TRBD1	TRBV5-1
TGTGCCAGCAGTTCTACAGGGTCCTACGAGCAGTACTTC	CASSSTGSYEQYF	TRBJ2-7	.	.	TRBV6-1
TGTGCCAGCAGCGTAGCGCCGAGAGACAATGAGCAGTTCTTC	CASSVAPRDNEQFF	TRBJ2-1	.	.	TRBV9
TGTGCCAGCAGAGGGACAGGTAACCAAGAGACCCAGTACTTC	CASRGTGNQETQYF	TRBJ2-5	.	TRBD1	TRBV6-5
TGTGCCACCCCCGGTGGGGGGGCCAATCAGCCCCAGCATTTT	CATPGGGANQPQHF	TRBJ1-5	.	.	TRBV28
TGTGCCAGCTCACCACTGACTAGCGGGTCCCTGAGGAATGAGCAGTTCTTC	CASSPLTSGSLRNEQFF	TRBJ2-1	.	TRBD2	TRBV18
TGTGCCTGGAGTGTAGACAGGTCCAGCTCCTACGAGCAGTACTTC	CAWSVDRSSSYEQYF	TRBJ2-7	.	.	TRBV30
TGTGCCAGCTCACCATTGCCTAGCGGGTCCCTATCACGAGCCGAGTATTTT	CASSPLPSGSLSRAEYF	TRBJ2-3	.	TRBD2	TRBV18
TGTGCCACCAGCAGAGATGCCGGTGCGGGCAATCAGCCCCAGCATTTT	CATSRDAGAGNQPQHF	TRBJ1-5	.	.	TRBV15
TGTGCCAGCAGTTTCCGGGACAGGGTATACAATGAGCAGTTCTTC	CASSFRDRVYNEQFF	TRBJ2-1	once	TRBD1	TRBV28
TGTGCCAGCAGTTTATGGCTAGCGGGAGGTCGCTACGAGCAGTACTTC	CASSLWLAGGRYEQYF	TRBJ2-7	once	TRBD2	TRBV27
TGTGCCAGCAGCTTAGGTAGGAGCTGGGGGACGAGGGCCTACAATGAGCAGTTCTTC	CASSLGRSWGTRAYNEQFF	TRBJ2-1	.	.	TRBV11-3
TGTGCCAGCATGGGGGCAAGTACAGGGGGCATTAGTGTCGCTGGAAACACCATATATTTT	CASMGASTGGISVAGNTIYF	TRBJ1-3	.	TRBD1	TRBV7-6